This record concerns one T cell receptor beta chain sequence. These data are taken from a study of blood T cell repertoires in COVID-19. Study context: Samples came from the United States, Italy and Spain, spanning acute and convalescent COVID-19. PBMCs, B-cell-depleted T cells, or T cells provided the cDNA or gDNA that made up the material.

The CDR3 has 14 amino acids. V lost 0 bases to trimming and J lost 4 bases, with 10 bases between them. Germline CDR1 and CDR2: SGHNT and YYREEE (reference sequence). As processed by the authors: From reference gene primer amplification, estimates of nucleated cell counts were derived. Clones were sequenced by immunoSEQ multiplex PCR, and TCRdb holds only the in-frame ones, with some missing. V and J calls and clone size come straight from that table; D and trimming were deduced from the DNA. The sample carries about 75,000 clones, roughly 70% recorded once. The rearrangement uses TRBV5-4 and TRBJ1-2; weak D call: TRBD1 (6 bases). This TCR derives from a human donor with acute or convalescent COVID-19. The donor label of this sample is uncertain. The sequenced sample consisted of peripheral blood. The CDR3 bases are TGTGCCAGCAGCTTGGACAGGGAGGGCTATGGCTACACCTTC. Protein product: CASSLDREGYGYTF.